The 15 T cell receptor beta chains listed next were all sequenced from one sample in a study of cytomegalovirus exposure and HLA in healthy donors. PCR involved 60 Vbeta and 13 Jbeta primers. The table came from immunoSEQ multiplex PCR; TCRdb's copy has only in-frame clones and leaves some out. The table includes some 130,000 clones, 83% detected once. The sample consisted of PBMCs. Every receptor here comes from a girl aged 2 to 10 in good health and CMV-seronegative.

This clone was recorded once. The genes are TRBV19 and TRBJ1-1; TRBD1 is a possible D gene (6 bases). V dropped 7 bases and J dropped 1 base, with 25 bases sitting between them. The CDR3 extends over 18 amino acids. From germline, CDR1 is LNHDA and CDR2 SQIVND (reference sequence). This CDR3 reads CASTPRGGLAVTNTEAFF. CDR3 sequence (DNA): TGTGCCAGTACCCCAAGGGGGGGGTTGGCGGTGACGAACACTGAAGCTTTCTTT.

This chain joins TRBV27 and TRBJ2-7; 8 bases fit TRBD1. The V gene's germline CDR1 is MNHEY and CDR2 SMNVEV (reference sequence). The CDR3 extends over 14 amino acids. The V segment lost 6 bases and the J segment 3 bases; nucleotides outside the gene matches: 7. This CDR3 reads CASRTLDRDYEQYF. The DNA for the CDR3 is TGTGCCAGCAGGACTTTGGACAGGGACTACGAGCAGTACTTC.

The rearrangement links TRBV18 to TRBJ1-6; 8 nucleotides match TRBD1. The germline V gene encodes CDR1 KGHSH and CDR2 LQKENI. The CDR3 has 17 amino acids. The V and J ends lost 6 bases and 8 bases, in that order; junction bases with no gene match: 15. CDR3: CASSLGDAQGGYSPLHF. CDR3 DNA sequence: TGTGCCAGCTCCCTTGGCGACGCACAGGGGGGTTATTCACCCCTCCACTTT.

The chain recombines TRBV6-1 with TRBJ2-3; D not certain. The CDR3 totals 13 residues. V dropped 6 bases and J dropped 1 base, with 8 bases sitting between them. Germline CDR1 is MNHNS and CDR2 is SASEGT. This CDR3 is CASRAQGTDTQYF. CDR3 nucleotide sequence: TGTGCCAGCAGGGCTCAGGGCACAGATACGCAGTATTTT.

V usage is TRBV5-1 and J usage is TRBJ2-1; D uncertain. Germline loops: CDR1 SGHRS, CDR2 YFSETQ. The ends were cut back, 0 bases at V and 0 bases at J, with 10 bases in the middle. This CDR3 region has 16 residues. Written as DNA, the CDR3 is TGCGCCAGCAGCTTGGAGGCGGCCCGCTCCTACAATGAGCAGTTCTTC. This translates into CASSLEAARSYNEQFF.

This clone was recorded a few times. The chain carries TRBV30 and TRBJ2-5; TRBD1 agrees at 7 bases. Germline loops: CDR1 GTSNPN, CDR2 SVGIG (reference sequence). This CDR3 has 14 amino acids. Unmatched junction bases numbered 2, after V lost 1 base and J lost 0 bases. CDR3 protein: CAWSEDRYQETQYF. CDR3 nucleotide sequence: TGTGCCTGGAGTGAGGACAGGTACCAAGAGACCCAGTACTTC. Looking up the rest from reference TRBV30 and TRBJ2-5 gives the full variable domain: SQTIHQWPATLVQPVGSPLSLECTVEGTSNPNLYWYRQAAGRGLQLLFYSVGIGQISSEVPQNLSASRPQDRQFILSSKKLLLSDSGFYLCAWSEDRYQETQYFGPGTRLLVL.

This clone occurred once. This chain uses TRBV9 with TRBJ1-1, with a weak D call TRBD1 (5 bases). CDR1 is SGDLS, CDR2 YYNGEE, per germline. The CDR3 length is 15 residues. The V end lost 0 bases, the J end lost 2 bases, and 11 bases lay between the germline ends. CDR3 amino acids: CASSVEAGVNTEAFF. DNA for the CDR3: TGTGCCAGCAGCGTAGAGGCGGGGGTCAACACTGAAGCTTTCTTT.

The chain's CDR3 is CASTFLGQGDNGYTF. As DNA, the CDR3 is TGTGCCAGCACCTTTTTAGGACAGGGGGATAATGGCTACACCTTC. The chain has TRBV7-9 and TRBJ1-2; the match to TRBD1 covers 10 bases. Germline V gene data show CDR1 as SEHNR and CDR2 as FQNEAQ (reference sequence). The junction had 11 bases not matched to a gene; V was cut back by 7 bases and J by 6 bases. This CDR3 region has 15 residues.

This clone was counted between two and nine times. V gene TRBV7-9 combines with J gene TRBJ2-7; TRBD2 matches 8 bases. V shed 1 base, J shed 2 bases, and the junction held 1 base outside the gene matches. This CDR3 has 14 residues. Germline V gene data show CDR1 as SEHNR and CDR2 as FQNEAQ (reference sequence). CDR3 protein: CASSLGGGTYEQYF. Here the CDR3 DNA reads TGTGCCAGCAGCTTAGGCGGGGGGACCTACGAGCAGTACTTC.

The chain combines TRBV27 with TRBJ1-6; the D is unclear. CDR1 is MNHEY, CDR2 SMNVEV, per germline (reference sequence). The CDR3 totals 17 residues. Trimming cost V 7 bases and J 7 bases, with 23 bases left between them. CDR3 sequence reads: CASKAGWKEVVNSPLHF. The CDR3 DNA reads as TGTGCCAGCAAGGCCGGTTGGAAGGAGGTTGTGAATTCACCCCTCCACTTT.

This chain uses TRBV10-1 with TRBJ1-5; 8 bases line up with TRBD1. J gave up 6 bases and V 0 bases, and 4 bases lay outside the gene matches. Germline CDR1 is WNHNN and CDR2 is SYGVQD (reference sequence). CDR3 length: 15 residues. The CDR3 nucleotides are TGCGCCAGCAGTGAGTCGACAGGGGTACGTCAGCCCCAGCATTTT. Translating it yields CASSESTGVRQPQHF.

The J gene is TRBJ2-2, the V gene TRBV9, with D possibly being TRBD1 (6 bases). The germline V gene encodes CDR1 SGDLS and CDR2 YYNGEE. V was trimmed by 2 bases and J by 5 bases, leaving 16 bases between them. The CDR3 has 16 residues. Here the CDR3 DNA reads TGTGCCAGCAGCGTCCCCCCGGACAGAAGGACCGGGGAGCTGTTTTTT. Translating it yields CASSVPPDRRTGELFF.

The genes are TRBV7-2 and TRBJ1-1, with D possibly TRBD1 on 6 matching bases. CDR1 is SGHTA and CDR2 is FQGNSA in the germline V gene. Trimming took off 3 bases at V and 3 bases at J, with 14 bases between the two ends. CDR3 length equals 15 residues. The CDR3 region is CASSFQGRAYTEAFF. The CDR3 nucleotides read TGTGCCAGCAGCTTCCAGGGGAGGGCGTACACTGAAGCTTTCTTT.

This chain uses TRBV10-1 with TRBJ1-3; TRBD1 might be the D (6 bases). There are 16 residues in the CDR3. CDR1 is WNHNN and CDR2 is SYGVQD in the germline V gene (reference sequence). V shed 6 bases and J shed 2 bases, with 17 bases lying between them. CDR3 sequence (DNA): TGCGCCAGCAGGAAGACGGGTGCAGGGGCTGGAAACACCATATATTTT. This sequence encodes CASRKTGAGAGNTIYF.

CDR3 region: CASSVRIWFRASGSRREDTQYF. The CDR3 DNA sequence: TGTGCCAGCAGCGTAAGAATCTGGTTTCGGGCTAGCGGGAGCAGGAGAGAAGATACGCAGTATTTT. This rearrangement joins TRBV9 to TRBJ2-3; 10 bases map to TRBD2. V lost 1 base and J lost 5; bases outside the gene matches: 25. The CDR3 contains 22 residues. CDR1 is SGDLS and CDR2 is YYNGEE in the germline V gene.